This T cell receptor beta chain was observed in a study of Ad26.COV2.S vaccination and SARS-CoV-2 variants. The CDR3 is 15 amino acids. Per the germline V gene, CDR1 is SEHNR and CDR2 is FQNEAQ (reference sequence). With V trimmed by 0 bases and J by 7 bases, 8 bases remained unmatched. The data were produced by immunoSEQ multiplex PCR, yet TCRdb's version contains in-frame clones alone and is incomplete. Among 300,000 to 400,000 clones listed, more than 75% were seen once. Treatment reported: roughly 20 received Ad26.COV2.S at low or high dose, single or two shots; 5 received placebo; per-sample allocation not given. Repertoires come from day 63 after the first vaccine or placebo injection.

V usage is TRBV7-9 and J usage is TRBJ2-7, with 8 bases identical to TRBD2. The receptor was isolated from a person between 18 and 59 years old who received the Ad26.COV2.S COVID-19 vaccine or a placebo. The source was peripheral blood, collected in a trial of Ad26.COV2.S vaccine versus placebo. CDR3 sequence (DNA): TGTGCCAGCAGCTTAGCGGCGGCGGGGGGTCAAGAGCAGTACTTC. Encoded protein: CASSLAAAGGQEQYF.